This entry concerns a single T cell receptor beta chain. The CDR3 has 16 residues. The sample originates from a study of control samples from healthy donors and cancer patients. The method was immunoSEQ multiplex PCR; TCRdb's version includes in-frame clones alone and lacks a portion of them. The table includes under 100,000 clones, approximately 90% detected once. This receptor was identified in a woman between 65 and 79 years old in good health. The sample comprised blood. The chain employs TRBV1 and TRBJ2-7; the DNA was not used to check the table's D call, TRBD1. TRBV1 is listed as a pseudogene. CDR3 loop: CTSSQNGTESSYEQYF. The CDR3 DNA follows: TGCACCAGCAGCCAAAACGGGACAGAGAGCTCCTACGAGCAGTACTTC.